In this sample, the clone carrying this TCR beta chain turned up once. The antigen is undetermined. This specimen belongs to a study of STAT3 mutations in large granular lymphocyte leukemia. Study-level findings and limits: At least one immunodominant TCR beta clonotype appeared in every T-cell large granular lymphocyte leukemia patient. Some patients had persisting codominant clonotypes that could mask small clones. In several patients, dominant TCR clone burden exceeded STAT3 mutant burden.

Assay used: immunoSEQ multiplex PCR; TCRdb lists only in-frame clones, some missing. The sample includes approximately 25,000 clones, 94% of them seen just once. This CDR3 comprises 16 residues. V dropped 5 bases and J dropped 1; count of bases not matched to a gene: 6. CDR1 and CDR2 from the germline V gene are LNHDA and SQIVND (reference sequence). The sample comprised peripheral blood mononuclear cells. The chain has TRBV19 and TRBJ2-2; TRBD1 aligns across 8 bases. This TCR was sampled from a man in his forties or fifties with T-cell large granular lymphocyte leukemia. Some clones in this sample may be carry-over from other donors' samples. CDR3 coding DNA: TGTGCCAGTAGTGAAGGGGGGACAGGGAACACCGGGGAGCTGTTTTTT. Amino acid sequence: CASSEGGTGNTGELFF.